Below, 32 T cell receptor beta chains from the same sample are listed, as sequenced in a study of T-cell reconstitution after alpha-beta-depleted transplantation in children. For TCRbeta, the library was prepared with unique molecular identifiers. From the PCR reads, TCRdb called clonotypes with MiXCR, one entry per CDR3 protein. The sample consists of about a million distinct CDR3 sequences, about 29% of them appearing once. Sequencing was performed on PBMCs, mostly from graft donor cells, taken 360 days after TCRalphabeta/CD19-depleted stem cell transplant. Every receptor here comes from a boy younger than two who had a stem cell transplant for SCID, so the T cells may come from the graft donor.

A few counts support this clonotype. The rearrangement links TRBV4-1 to TRBJ1-1; 9 bases are a match to TRBD1. Germline CDR1 reads MGHRA; CDR2 reads YSYEKL. V shed 4 bases and J 6 bases; nucleotides not matched to a gene: 12. CDR3 size: 16 residues. The CDR3 loop reads CASSPGTGPAKAEAFF. The CDR3 DNA sequence: TGCGCCAGCAGCCCGGGGACAGGGCCCGCGAAGGCTGAAGCTTTCTTT.

J is TRBJ2-1 and V is TRBV5-1, with 14 bases identical to TRBD2. Trimming took 3 bases from V and 8 from J; bases not matched to a gene: 7. Germline CDR1 and CDR2: SGHRS and YFSETQ. The CDR3 sequence is 16 residues long. The DNA of the CDR3 is TGCGCCAGCAGCTCGACTAGCGGGGGGGCCGGGGATGAGCAGTTCTTC. It codes for CASSSTSGGAGDEQFF.

The chain couples TRBV5-1 to TRBJ2-1; TRBD2 matches at 10 bases. J was trimmed by 7 bases and V by 6 bases; bases with no gene match: 7. This CDR3 contains 14 residues. The germline gives CDR1 SGHRS, CDR2 YFSETQ. The CDR3, as DNA: TGCGCCAGCAAGTTTGGACTAGCGGTTAATGAGCAGTTCTTC. Translation: CASKFGLAVNEQFF.

This clonotype occurred a few times. V and J are TRBV2 and TRBJ2-1, with D possibly being TRBD2 (6 bases). Trimming pared 7 bases from V and 6 bases from J, leaving 13 bases between. The CDR3 length is 13 residues. CDR1 and CDR2 (germline): SNHLY, FYNNEI. Here the CDR3 reads CASIFPGLNEQFF. The CDR3 DNA follows: TGTGCCAGCATTTTCCCGGGACTCAATGAGCAGTTCTTC.

Only a few counts were recorded for this clonotype. The chain carries TRBV29-1 and TRBJ1-2, with no clear D. The V and J ends lost 0 bases and 4 bases respectively, with 3 bases between them. Germline V CDR1 and CDR2: SQVTM, ANQGSEA. There are 11 residues in the CDR3. The DNA of the CDR3 is TGCAGCGTTGAAGAGGGCTATGGCTACACCTTC. It codes for CSVEEGYGYTF.

In this sample, this clonotype turned up a few times. The genes are TRBV27 and TRBJ2-1, with 8 bases fitting TRBD2. Germline lookup yields CDR1 MNHEY and CDR2 SMNVEV (reference sequence). The length of the CDR3 is 16 residues. After removal of 4 bases from V and 2 bases from J, the junction contained 7 bases not matched to a gene. CDR3 sequence reads: CASSSGGKRAYNEQFF. In nucleotides, the CDR3 is TGTGCCAGCAGTTCGGGGGGGAAGCGTGCCTACAATGAGCAGTTCTTC.

The chain joins TRBV18 to TRBJ2-2; no definite D call. CDR3 length equals 17 residues. Germline V gene data show CDR1 as KGHSH and CDR2 as LQKENI. V lost 4 bases and J 4 bases, leaving 19 bases between the germline ends. The CDR3 DNA sequence: TGTGCCAGCTCACTCCAGACGACCTCCACAGCCACCGGGGAGCTGTTTTTT. This codes for CASSLQTTSTATGELFF.

V is TRBV9 and J is TRBJ2-7, with 10 bases identical to TRBD1. Germline lookup yields CDR1 SGDLS and CDR2 YYNGEE. After removal of 3 bases from V and 6 bases from J, the junction contained 9 bases not matched to a gene. CDR3 size: 15 residues. CDR3 region: CASSDGTGDPLEQYF. The CDR3 nucleotides read TGTGCCAGCAGCGACGGGACAGGGGATCCTCTCGAGCAGTACTTC.

The chain employs TRBV15 and TRBJ2-7; TRBD2 matches at 8 bases. J was trimmed by 2 bases and V by 7 bases; bases with no gene match: 4. The V gene's germline CDR1 is LNHNV and CDR2 YYDKDF (reference sequence). The CDR3 is 13 residues long. In DNA form, the CDR3 reads TGTGCCACCAAGCCGGGACTAGCCTACGAGCAGTACTTC. Residues: CATKPGLAYEQYF.

This clonotype was seen more than once but under ten times. The V call is TRBV12-3 or TRBV12-4, the J call TRBJ1-1; D unclear. This CDR3 has 15 amino acids. V lost 3 bases, J lost 0 bases, and 11 bases lay in between. The CDR3 bases are TGTGCCAGCAGTTTGCTCGCAGGTCTGAACACTGAAGCTTTCTTT. As protein: CASSLLAGLNTEAFF.

The CDR3 sequence: CASSLGTGLPLVRTDTQYF. The CDR3 nucleotides read TGTGCCAGCAGCCTGGGGACAGGGCTCCCGTTGGTCCGCACAGATACGCAGTATTTT. The rearrangement joins TRBV5-6 to TRBJ2-3, with 9 bases that match TRBD1. The CDR3 is made up of 19 amino acids. Unmatched junction bases numbered 16, after V lost 4 bases and J lost 1 base. Germline V gene sequence: CDR1 SGHDT, CDR2 YYEEEE.

This chain connects TRBV7-2 to TRBJ1-4; D is possibly TRBD1 (6 bases). CDR1 is SGHTA and CDR2 is FQGNSA in the germline V gene. The CDR3 has 15 residues. Trimming stripped 3 bases from V and 10 bases from J, with 18 bases between. Here the CDR3 reads CASSFTSADSLKLFF. CDR3 coding DNA: TGTGCCAGCAGCTTTACCTCTGCGGACAGCCTAAAACTGTTTTTT.

This clonotype was seen a handful of times. CDR3 coding DNA: TGCAGTGCTACCGGGGGGGCCTTATCCGATGAGCAGTTCTTC. Protein product: CSATGGALSDEQFF. V gene TRBV20-1 combines with J gene TRBJ2-1; 8 bases line up with TRBD2. CDR3 length: 14 amino acids. CDR1 is DFQATT and CDR2 is SNEGSKA in the germline V gene (reference sequence). J was trimmed by 8 bases and V by 4 bases; bases with no gene match: 10.

The CDR3: CASSHDLGGLGRETQYF. In DNA form, the CDR3 reads TGCGCCAGCAGCCATGATCTGGGAGGACTAGGACGGGAGACCCAGTACTTC. The V and J genes are TRBV4-3 and TRBJ2-5; 7 positions match TRBD2. Trimming at V came to 3 bases and at J to 5 bases, leaving 15 bases not matched to a gene. Germline V gives CDR1 LGHNA, CDR2 YSLEER. This CDR3 comprises 17 residues.

J is TRBJ2-5 and V is TRBV28, with 8 positions matching TRBD1. Germline CDR1 and CDR2: MDHEN and SYDVKM. V shed 0 bases and J 1 base; nucleotides not matched to a gene: 19. This CDR3 spans 21 amino acids. This CDR3 reads CASSLWGILALPGQAQETQYF. CDR3 nucleotides: TGTGCCAGCAGTTTATGGGGCATTTTAGCGCTCCCGGGACAGGCCCAAGAGACCCAGTACTTC.

This chain joins TRBV27 and TRBJ2-7, with 7 bases fitting TRBD2. The CDR3 extends over 14 amino acids. Germline V lookup: CDR1 MNHEY, CDR2 SMNVEV (reference sequence). Germline trimming cut 2 bases from V and 5 bases from J; bases unmatched to any gene: 6. CDR3 protein: CASSLRGGRHEQYF. The CDR3 coding sequence is TGTGCCAGCAGTTTACGCGGGGGTAGGCACGAGCAGTACTTC.

This clonotype was detected a few times. This chain joins TRBV7-2 and TRBJ2-5, with D unresolved. The CDR3 runs to 14 residues. The V end lost 2 bases, the J end lost 3 bases, and 10 bases lay between the germline ends. Germline lookup yields CDR1 SGHTA and CDR2 FQGNSA. CDR3 in amino acids: CASSLSWNKETQYF. CDR3 nucleotide sequence: TGTGCCAGCAGCTTATCATGGAACAAAGAGACCCAGTACTTC.

This clonotype was picked up a small number of times. V usage is TRBV20-1 and J usage is TRBJ2-3; 7 bases match TRBD2. V lost 0 bases to trimming and J lost 1 base; unmatched junction nucleotides: 7. The germline V gene has CDR1 DFQATT and CDR2 SNEGSKA (reference sequence). The CDR3 is made up of 16 amino acids. The CDR3 region has the DNA TGCAGTGCTAGAGATTTGGGTCGGGGGGGCACAGATACGCAGTATTTT. Protein: CSARDLGRGGTDTQYF.

The V gene is TRBV12-3 or TRBV12-4, the J gene TRBJ1-3; D is undetermined. The CDR3 consists of 15 residues. The V end was cut by 3 bases, the J end by 1 base, with 10 bases between. The CDR3 DNA is TGTGCCAGCAGTTTTTGGCTTCAATCTGGAAACACCATATATTTT. Its protein product is CASSFWLQSGNTIYF.

This chain connects TRBV11-3 to TRBJ2-1; 9 positions match TRBD2. V was clipped by 3 bases and J by 4 bases; unmatched bases: 4. The CDR3 extends over 15 amino acids. The germline gives CDR1 SGHNT, CDR2 YENEEA. The CDR3 reads CASSFSSGDYNEQFF. DNA of the CDR3: TGTGCCAGCAGCTTCTCTAGCGGGGATTACAATGAGCAGTTCTTC.

CDR3 region: CASIQMGLAGPGDTQYF. The CDR3 DNA is TGTGCCAGCATTCAAATGGGACTAGCGGGGCCCGGGGATACGCAGTATTTT. J is TRBJ2-3 and V is TRBV12-3 or TRBV12-4, with 13 bases matching TRBD2. V shed 7 bases and J 6 bases; nucleotides not matched to a gene: 13. The CDR3 runs to 17 residues.

Only a few counts were recorded for this clonotype. The chain uses TRBV12-3 or TRBV12-4 and TRBJ2-4; 10 bases match TRBD1. This CDR3 spans 14 amino acids. The junction had 9 bases not matched to a gene; V was cut back by 5 bases and J by 11 bases. CDR3 DNA: TGTGCCAGCAGTAGACAGGGGGCCAAGACCCTTCAGTACTTC. It is translated as CASSRQGAKTLQYF.

This chain uses TRBV27 with TRBJ2-2; the D is unclear. This CDR3 has 14 amino acids. Germline V CDR1 and CDR2: MNHEY, SMNVEV (reference sequence). V lost 5 bases, J lost 3 bases, and 10 bases lay in between. For the CDR3, the DNA is TGTGCCAGCAGTCTACGACCATACACCGGGGAGCTGTTTTTT. This sequence encodes CASSLRPYTGELFF.

V is TRBV20-1 and J is TRBJ2-7; the D call may be TRBD1 or TRBD2 (5 bases each). This CDR3 comprises 13 residues. Trimming took 0 bases from V and 3 from J, leaving 9 bases between them. CDR1 is DFQATT and CDR2 is SNEGSKA in the germline V gene (reference sequence). CDR3 sequence (DNA): TGCAGTGCTAGAGATTGGGACGGCTACGAGCAGTACTTC. It translates to CSARDWDGYEQYF.

The chain has TRBV4-2 and TRBJ2-5, with 9 bases matching TRBD2. CDR3 length: 18 residues. Trimming cost V 1 base and J 5 bases; bases outside gene matches: 14. CDR1 and CDR2 (germline): LGHNA, YNFKEQ. The CDR3 spells CASSQGLWRGGGSETQYF. DNA for the CDR3: TGTGCCAGCAGCCAAGGGCTTTGGCGGGGGGGAGGTAGTGAGACCCAGTACTTC.

The V gene is TRBV12-3 or TRBV12-4, the J gene TRBJ2-1; D is unresolved. Trimming pared 5 bases from V and 2 bases from J, leaving 16 bases between. There are 16 residues in the CDR3. The CDR3 loop is CASSRRVNLTYNEQFF. CDR3 DNA sequence: TGTGCCAGCAGTAGACGGGTAAATCTTACCTACAATGAGCAGTTCTTC.

This clonotype was detected a few times. The chain is built from TRBV5-5 and TRBJ2-5, with TRBD2 identical over 7 bases. This CDR3 is 12 amino acids long. Germline V gene data show CDR1 as SGHKS and CDR2 as YYEKEE (reference sequence). J gave up 10 bases and V 0 bases, and 3 bases lay outside the gene matches. CDR3 protein: CASSLVRGDQYF. The CDR3 nucleotides are TGTGCCAGCAGCTTGGTTCGGGGGGACCAGTACTTC. Full variable domain (outside the CDR3, taken from reference TRBV5-5 and TRBJ2-5): DAGVTQSPTHLIKTRGQQVTLRCSPISGHKSVSWYQQVLGQGPQFIFQYYEKEERGRGNFPDRFSARQFPNYSSELNVNALLLGDSALYLCASSLVRGDQYFGPGTRLLVL.

This clonotype appeared a few times. V usage is TRBV10-2 and J usage is TRBJ1-1; no clear D gene. The germline CDR1 and CDR2 sequences are WSHSY and SAAADI. The CDR3 is 15 residues long. The V gene lost 2 bases and the J gene lost 5 bases, with 15 bases spanning the gap. The CDR3 loop is CASSEATGSGTEAFF. The CDR3 region has the DNA TGCGCCAGCAGTGAGGCTACGGGGAGTGGGACTGAAGCTTTCTTT.

This clonotype was counted only a few times. The V and J genes are TRBV5-1 and TRBJ1-4; tentatively, D is TRBD1 (5 bases). Trimming cost V 0 bases and J 7 bases, with 10 bases left between them. CDR3 length: 14 residues. CDR1 is SGHRS, CDR2 YFSETQ, per germline. The CDR3 region is CASSLGAGTEKLFF. The CDR3 DNA reads as TGCGCCAGCAGCTTGGGAGCAGGGACTGAAAAACTGTTTTTT.

The chain couples TRBV20-1 to TRBJ1-4; possible D gene TRBD1, 5 bases. Per germline, CDR1 DFQATT and CDR2 SNEGSKA (reference sequence). The CDR3 spans 12 residues. The V end was cut by 1 base, the J end by 8 bases, with 8 bases between. DNA for the CDR3: TGCAGTGCTAGAGGGGGCATAGAAAAACTGTTTTTT. Its translation: CSARGGIEKLFF.

This clonotype was recorded a few times. The genes are TRBV20-1 and TRBJ2-7; no firm D call. Germline CDR1 is DFQATT and CDR2 is SNEGSKA (reference sequence). With 2 bases removed from V and 3 bases from J, the gap between germline ends came to 8 bases. This CDR3 is 12 amino acids long. The CDR3, as DNA: TGCAGTGCTAGACTACCCTACTACGAGCAGTACTTC. Its translation is CSARLPYYEQYF.

This clonotype showed up just a few times. The chain combines TRBV20-1 with TRBJ1-3; no clear D gene. The CDR3 runs to 13 residues. In germline, CDR1 is DFQATT, CDR2 SNEGSKA (reference sequence). The V end lost 2 bases, the J end lost 2 bases, and 7 bases lay between the germline ends. The CDR3 DNA sequence: TGCAGTGCTAGAAGTTTCGCTGGAAACACCATATATTTT. The encoded protein is CSARSFAGNTIYF.